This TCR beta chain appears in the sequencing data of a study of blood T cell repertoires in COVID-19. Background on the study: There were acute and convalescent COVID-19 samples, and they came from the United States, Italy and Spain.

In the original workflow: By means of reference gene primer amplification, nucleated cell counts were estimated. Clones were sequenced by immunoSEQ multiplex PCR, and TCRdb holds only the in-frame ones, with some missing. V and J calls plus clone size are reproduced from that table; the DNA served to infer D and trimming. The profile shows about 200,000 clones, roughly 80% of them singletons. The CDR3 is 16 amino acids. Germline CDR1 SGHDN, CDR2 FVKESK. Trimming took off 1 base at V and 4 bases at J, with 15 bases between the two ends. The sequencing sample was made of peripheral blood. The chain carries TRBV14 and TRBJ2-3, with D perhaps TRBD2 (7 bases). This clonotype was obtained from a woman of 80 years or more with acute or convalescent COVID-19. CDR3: CASSQGRGGPPDTQYF. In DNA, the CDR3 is TGTGCCAGCAGCCAAGGACGCGGGGGCCCCCCAGATACGCAGTATTTT.